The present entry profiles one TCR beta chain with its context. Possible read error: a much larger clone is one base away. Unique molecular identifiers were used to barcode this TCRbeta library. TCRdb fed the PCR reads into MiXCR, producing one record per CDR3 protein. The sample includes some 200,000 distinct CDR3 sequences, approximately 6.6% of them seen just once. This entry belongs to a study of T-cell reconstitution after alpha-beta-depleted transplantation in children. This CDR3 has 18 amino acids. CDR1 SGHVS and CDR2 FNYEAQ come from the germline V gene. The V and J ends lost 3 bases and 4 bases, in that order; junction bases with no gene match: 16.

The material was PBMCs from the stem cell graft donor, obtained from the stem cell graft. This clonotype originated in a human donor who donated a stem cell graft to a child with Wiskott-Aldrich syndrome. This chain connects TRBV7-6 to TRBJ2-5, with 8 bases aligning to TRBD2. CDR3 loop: CASSFRTGGGLIRETQYF. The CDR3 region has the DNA TGTGCCAGCAGCTTCCGGACTGGCGGGGGGTTAATTCGAGAGACCCAGTACTTC. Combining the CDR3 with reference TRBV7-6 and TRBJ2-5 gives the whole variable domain GAGVSQSPRYKVTKRGQDVALRCDPISGHVSLYWYRQALGQGPEFLTYFNYEAQQDKSGLPNDRFSAERPEGSISTLTIQRTEQRDSAMYRCASSFRTGGGLIRETQYFGPGTRLLVL.